One and the same sample provided the 3 T cell receptor beta chains below, sequenced in a study of cytotoxic CD8 clonotypes in ibrutinib-treated CLL (dated by TCRdb to the early 2020s). The intended sense of this specimen's time point label: 20 to 25 months on ibrutinib. The library came from the immunoSEQ multiplex PCR assay. What TCRdb holds here is the immuneACCESS table cut down to in-frame rearrangements. Part of the clones is not present; checked against another copy, under half of the missing clones reflect an unresolved V gene, and the others are unexplained. Recorded for this sample are more than 60,000 clones; approximately 87% of them occurred a single time. Less than 45% of the sample lies in the top ten. The specimen comprised PBMCs, sampled after 24 months of ibrutinib treatment. These receptors originate from a human donor with chronic lymphocytic leukemia.

This rearrangement joins TRBV25-1 to TRBJ1-4; D unresolved. The CDR3 extends over 14 amino acids. The V and J ends lost 3 bases and 8 bases respectively, with 13 bases between them. Germline V lookup: CDR1 MGHDK, CDR2 SYGVNS. CDR3 DNA: TGTGCCAGCAGTGATTTTGGGGTCGGAGAAAAACTGTTTTTT. Translation: CASSDFGVGEKLFF.

This chain uses TRBV9 with TRBJ2-2, with TRBD2 matching over 9 bases. The junction had 9 bases not matched to a gene; V was cut back by 4 bases and J by 5 bases. The V gene's germline CDR1 is SGDLS and CDR2 YYNGEE. This CDR3 comprises 16 residues. DNA of the CDR3: TGTGCCAGCAGCCCACCGGGACTAGCAACAACCGGGGAGCTGTTTTTT. Protein product: CASSPPGLATTGELFF. The full variable domain, in which reference TRBV9 and TRBJ2-2 provide the parts outside the CDR3, is DSGVTQTPKHLITATGQRVTLRCSPRSGDLSVYWYQQSLDQGLQFLIQYYNGEERAKGNILERFSAQQFPDLHSELNLSSLELGDSALYFCASSPPGLATTGELFFGEGSRLTVL.

The V call is TRBV7-2, the J call TRBJ2-7; 12 bases line up with TRBD1. Per germline, CDR1 SGHTA and CDR2 FQGNSA. The CDR3 consists of 15 residues. With 5 bases clipped from V and 5 bases from J, the junction kept 7 bases outside the gene matches. The CDR3, as DNA: TGTGCCAGCAGCCGTCCCGGGACAGGGGGCCACGAGCAGTACTTC. The encoded protein is CASSRPGTGGHEQYF.